Below are 13 T cell receptor beta chains sequenced from a single sample in a study of T cell clonality in common variable immunodeficiency. Study-wide findings and caveats: Fewer deletions and N-nucleotide insertions were reportedly seen in common variable immunodeficiency TCR beta sequences.

Assay used: immunoSEQ multiplex PCR; TCRdb lists only in-frame clones, some missing. The specimen has more than 20,000 clones, none found just once. These TCRs' antigens remain unknown. The sample was peripheral blood mononuclear cells. These receptors all come from a human donor with common variable immunodeficiency.

This clone was recorded many times. The read is 3 residues too short to cover the CDR3 end, so that end is filled in from the germline J gene. The rearrangement joins TRBV20-1 to TRBJ2-5, with D possibly being TRBD1 (6 bases). CDR1 is DFQATT and CDR2 is SNEGSKA in the germline V gene (reference sequence). This CDR3 is 12 amino acids long. The V gene lost 6 bases and the J gene lost 5 bases, with 13 bases spanning the gap. The covered CDR3 bases are TGCAGTGCGAAATTTCAGGGGGAGACC. Amino acids: CSAKFQGET. The CDR3 as a whole reads CSAKFQGETQYF.

This clone has a count of ten or more. CDR3 loop: CSARVLATGKPVNTEAFF. Partial CDR3 DNA: TGCAGTGCTAGAGTGCTGGCGACAGGGAAACCTGTGAACACTGAA. The chain has TRBV20-1 and TRBJ1-1; 7 nucleotides agree with TRBD1. The read finishes 3 residues shy of the CDR3 end, and the germline J gene is used to complete it. Losses at the gene ends were 1 base for V and 0 bases for J; bases not matched to a gene: 14. This CDR3 region has 18 residues. The germline V gene has CDR1 DFQATT and CDR2 SNEGSKA (reference sequence).

In its sample, this clone was seen many times. CDR3 bases read: TGCGCCAGCAGCCCCTTGGGGGGGGACGGAAACATT. This codes for CASSPLGGDGNI. The CDR3 reads in full as CASSPLGGDGNIQYF. The V call is TRBV5-1, the J call TRBJ2-4; 7 nucleotides line up with TRBD2. The read ends 3 residues shy of where the CDR3 ends; the end is completed using the germline J gene. V lost 4 bases to trimming and J lost 6 bases; unmatched junction nucleotides: 10. The CDR3 contains 15 residues. The germline V gene has CDR1 SGHRS and CDR2 YFSETQ.

This clone was seen many times. The CDR3 end is not reached by the read, which stops 3 residues before it; the germline J gene fills it in. This sequence joins TRBV19 and TRBJ2-5, with 7 bases matching TRBD1. The germline V gene has CDR1 LNHDA and CDR2 SQIVND (reference sequence). The CDR3 consists of 15 residues. V trimming: 6 bases; J trimming: 0 bases; junction bases outside the gene matches: 7. The sequenced CDR3 bases are TGTGCCAGTAGACCACGAACAGGGGACCAAGAGACC. This gives the protein CASRPRTGDQET. The CDR3 as a whole reads CASRPRTGDQETQYF.

On this clone itself: The read is 3 residues too short to cover the CDR3 end, so that end is filled in from the germline J gene. The genes are TRBV2 and TRBJ2-5, with D possibly TRBD1 on 6 matching bases. Germline V gene lookup returns CDR1 SNHLY and CDR2 FYNNEI. V lost 6 bases and J 1 base, leaving 12 bases between the germline ends. CDR3 length equals 14 residues. The chain's CDR3 is CASRWTVAQETQYF. The CDR3 bases that were read are TGTGCCAGCAGGTGGACAGTAGCCCAAGAGACC.

This clone is classed as medium-sized. Read data end 3 residues before the CDR3 end; the end is taken from the germline J gene. The rearrangement joins TRBV6-4 to TRBJ2-1; 8 bases align to TRBD2. This CDR3 spans 14 amino acids. The germline gives CDR1 MRHNA, CDR2 SNTAGT. After removal of 0 bases from V and 6 bases from J, the junction contained 1 base not matched to a gene. CDR3 in amino acids: CASSDSGGANEQFF. Incomplete CDR3 DNA: TGTGCCAGCAGTGACTCCGGGGGGGCCAATGAG.

This clone has ten or more counts. CDR3 loop: CSATPLNSPLHF. CDR3 bases read: TGCAGTGCTACCCCTCTTAATTCACCC. The V call is TRBV20-1, the J call TRBJ1-6; D not certain. The observed sequence ends 3 residues before the CDR3 terminus, with the missing tail filled in from the germline J gene. CDR1 and CDR2 (germline): DFQATT, SNEGSKA (reference sequence). Deletions cut 4 bases from V and 6 bases from J, with 7 bases between. The CDR3 runs 12 residues.

This clone was recorded at least ten times. The observed sequence ends 3 residues before the CDR3 terminus, with the missing tail filled in from the germline J gene. The gene calls are TRBV28 and TRBJ2-7; 9 bases are shared with TRBD1. Germline V CDR1 and CDR2: MDHEN, SYDVKM. V lost 7 bases, J lost 6 bases, and 10 bases stayed unmatched. This CDR3 contains 14 residues. Here the CDR3 reads CASTTHRGLFEQYF. The sequenced CDR3 bases are TGTGCCAGCACGACCCACAGGGGGCTGTTCGAG.

This clone was detected a few times. At one boundary the junction diverges from the germline segment, which might be a read error. Read sequence stops 3 residues before the CDR3 end, and the germline J gene provides the missing end. The chain combines TRBV7-9 with TRBJ1-6, with a possible D match to TRBD1 (5 bases). This CDR3 is 13 amino acids long. In germline, CDR1 is SEHNR, CDR2 FQNEAQ (reference sequence). CDR3 sequence: CSSSMDTGSPLHF. CDR3 DNA (partial): TGTTCCAGCAGCATGGACACTGGTTCACCC.

This clone has a count of ten or more. The CDR3 end falls 3 residues outside the read, so it is completed with the germline J gene. This sequence joins TRBV7-8 and TRBJ2-3, with D unresolved. Germline assignment: CDR1 SGHVS and CDR2 FQNEAQ. Trimming took 7 bases from V and 0 from J, leaving 5 bases between them. This CDR3 is 12 amino acids long. The CDR3 reads CASTTSTDTQYF. The DNA read from the CDR3 is TGTGCCAGCACGACTAGCACAGATACG.

The table lists this clone with many counts. The read terminates 3 residues ahead of where the CDR3 ends, so the germline J gene completes it. The chain is built from TRBV30 and TRBJ2-7; 9 nucleotides match TRBD1. Germline assignment: CDR1 GTSNPN and CDR2 SVGIG (reference sequence). J was trimmed by 2 bases and V by 2 bases; bases with no gene match: 4. This CDR3 comprises 14 residues. The CDR3 loop reads CAWSTGQGTYEQYF. The part of the CDR3 DNA that was read is TGTGCCTGGAGTACGGGACAGGGCACCTACGAG.

This clone was counted ten times or more. Coverage ceases 3 residues before the CDR3 finishes, and the germline J gene fills in the end. The rearrangement links TRBV7-9 to TRBJ1-1; 9 positions agree with TRBD1. Trimming at V came to 5 bases and at J to 0 bases, leaving 4 bases not matched to a gene. CDR1 SEHNR and CDR2 FQNEAQ come from the germline V gene (reference sequence). The CDR3 loop spans 15 amino acids. CDR3 residues: CASSAWTGVNTEAFF. CDR3 DNA, as far as it was read: TGTGCCAGCAGCGCCTGGACAGGGGTGAACACTGAA.

This clone has at least ten counts. The read finishes 3 residues shy of the CDR3 end, and the germline J gene is used to complete it. The chain carries TRBV6-8 and TRBJ2-7; 9 bases agree with TRBD2. V was pared by 7 bases and J by 0 bases, with 13 bases of the junction left unmatched. The CDR3 totals 17 residues. Germline loops: CDR1 MNHGY, CDR2 SAAAGT. The CDR3 DNA, read in part, is TGTGCCAGCACCCTTCATGACAGGCGGGGGGGCTCCTACGAG. Translated, it gives CASTLHDRRGGSYE. The whole CDR3 reads CASTLHDRRGGSYEQYF.